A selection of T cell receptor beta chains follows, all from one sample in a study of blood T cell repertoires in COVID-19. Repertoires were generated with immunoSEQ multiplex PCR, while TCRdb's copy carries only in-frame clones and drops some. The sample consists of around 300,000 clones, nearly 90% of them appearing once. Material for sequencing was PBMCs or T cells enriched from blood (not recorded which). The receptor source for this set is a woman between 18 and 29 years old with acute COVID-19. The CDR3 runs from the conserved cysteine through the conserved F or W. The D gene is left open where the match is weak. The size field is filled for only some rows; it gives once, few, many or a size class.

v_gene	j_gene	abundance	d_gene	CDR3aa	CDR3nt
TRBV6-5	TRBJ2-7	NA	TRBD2	CASGPLAGDLYEQYF	TGTGCCAGCGGTCCTCTAGCGGGAGACTTGTACGAGCAGTACTTC
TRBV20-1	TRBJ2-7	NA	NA	CSASNGAPYEQYF	TGCAGTGCTAGTAATGGGGCTCCCTACGAGCAGTACTTC
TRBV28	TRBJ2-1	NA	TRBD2	CASTRGGYGAYEQFF	TGTGCCAGCACCCGGGGGGGGTACGGTGCCTATGAGCAGTTCTTC
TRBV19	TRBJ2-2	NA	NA	CASNIPPYTGELFF	TGTGCCAGTAACATTCCACCGTACACCGGGGAGCTGTTTTTT
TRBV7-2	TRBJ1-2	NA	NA	CASSFPRGGQLYGYTF	TGTGCCAGCAGCTTTCCCCGGGGGGGACAACTCTATGGCTACACCTTC
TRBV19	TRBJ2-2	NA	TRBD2	CASSWTSGSLRGIDGELFF	TGTGCCAGTAGTTGGACTAGCGGGAGCCTTAGGGGGATTGACGGGGAGCTGTTTTTT
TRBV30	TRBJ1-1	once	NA	CAWSVQSNTEAFF	TGTGCCTGGAGTGTCCAGTCCAACACTGAAGCTTTCTTT
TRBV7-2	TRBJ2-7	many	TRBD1	CASSPDRDRYEQYF	TGTGCCAGCAGCCCCGACAGGGACCGCTACGAGCAGTACTTC
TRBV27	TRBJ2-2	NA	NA	CASSLRNTGELFF	TGTGCCAGCAGTTTACGGAACACCGGGGAGCTGTTTTTT
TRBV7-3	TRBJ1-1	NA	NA	CASSPDSMSEAFF	TGTGCCAGCAGCCCGGACAGTATGTCTGAAGCTTTCTTT
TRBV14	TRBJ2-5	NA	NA	CASRGTGLQETQYF	TGTGCCAGCAGGGGGACTGGGCTGCAAGAGACCCAGTACTTC
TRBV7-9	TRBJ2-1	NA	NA	CASSPLRGHEQFF	TGTGCCAGCAGCCCACTAAGGGGCCATGAGCAGTTCTTC
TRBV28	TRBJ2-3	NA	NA	CASSYNPTGGYF	TGTGCCAGCAGTTATAACCCTACCGGAGGATATTTT
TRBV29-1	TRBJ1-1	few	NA	CSVDRGGTEAFF	TGCAGCGTCGACCGGGGGGGCACTGAAGCTTTCTTT
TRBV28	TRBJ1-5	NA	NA	CASSLASNQPQHF	TGTGCCAGCAGTCTAGCAAGCAATCAGCCCCAGCATTTT
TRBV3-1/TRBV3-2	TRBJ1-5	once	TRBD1	CASSQGTGTNQPQHF	TGTGCCAGCAGCCAGGGGACAGGAACTAATCAGCCCCAGCATTTT
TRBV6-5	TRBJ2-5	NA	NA	CASSYSKRRVQETQYF	TGTGCCAGCAGTTACTCGAAGAGGCGGGTCCAAGAGACCCAGTACTTC
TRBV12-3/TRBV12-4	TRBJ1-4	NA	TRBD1	CATSTGADEKLFF	TGTGCCACCTCGACAGGGGCGGATGAAAAACTGTTTTTT
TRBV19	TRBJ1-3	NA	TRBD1	CASWQGAFSGNTIYF	TGTGCCAGTTGGCAGGGGGCCTTCTCTGGAAACACCATATATTTT